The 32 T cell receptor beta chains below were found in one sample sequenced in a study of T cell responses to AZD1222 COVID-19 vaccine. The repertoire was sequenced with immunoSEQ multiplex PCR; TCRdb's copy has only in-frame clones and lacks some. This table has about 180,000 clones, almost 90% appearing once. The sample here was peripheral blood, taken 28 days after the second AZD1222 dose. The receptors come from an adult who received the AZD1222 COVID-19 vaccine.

CDR3 protein: CATGGNYGYTF. The CDR3 coding sequence is TGTGCCACCGGGGGCAACTATGGCTACACCTTC. The chain links TRBV19 to TRBJ1-2, with D possibly matching TRBD1 (6 bases). The germline CDR1 and CDR2 sequences are LNHDA and SQIVND (reference sequence). V gave up 10 bases and J gave up 2 bases, with 8 bases separating them. This CDR3 is 11 amino acids long.

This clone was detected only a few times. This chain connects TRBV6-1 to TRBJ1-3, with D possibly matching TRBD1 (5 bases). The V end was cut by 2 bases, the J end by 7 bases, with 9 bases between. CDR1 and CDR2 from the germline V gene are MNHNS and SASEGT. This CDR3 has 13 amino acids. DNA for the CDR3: TGTGCCAGCAGTGAACTCACAGGCAACACCATATATTTT. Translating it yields CASSELTGNTIYF.

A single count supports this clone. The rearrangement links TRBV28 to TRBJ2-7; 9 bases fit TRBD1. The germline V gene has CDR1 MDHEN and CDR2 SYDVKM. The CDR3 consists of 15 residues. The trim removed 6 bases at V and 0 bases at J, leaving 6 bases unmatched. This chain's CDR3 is CASSQGQGSSYEQYF. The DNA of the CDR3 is TGTGCCAGCAGCCAAGGACAGGGGAGCTCCTACGAGCAGTACTTC.

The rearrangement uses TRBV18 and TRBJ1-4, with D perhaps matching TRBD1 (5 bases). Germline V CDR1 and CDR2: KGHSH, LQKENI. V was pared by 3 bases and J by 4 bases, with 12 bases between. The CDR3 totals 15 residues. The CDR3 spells CASSPRGELNEKLFF. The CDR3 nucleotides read TGTGCCAGCTCACCGAGAGGGGAACTTAATGAAAAACTGTTTTTT.

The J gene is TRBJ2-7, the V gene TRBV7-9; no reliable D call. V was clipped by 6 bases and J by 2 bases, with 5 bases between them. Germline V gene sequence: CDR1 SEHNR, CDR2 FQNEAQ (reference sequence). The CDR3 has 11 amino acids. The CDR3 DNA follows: TGTGCCAGCAGTTCTACCTACGAGCAGTACTTC. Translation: CASSSTYEQYF.

DNA of the CDR3: TGTGCCAGTAGTATGGACAGGGGCCCGACAGATACGCAGTATTTT. Its protein product is CASSMDRGPTDTQYF. V and J are TRBV19 and TRBJ2-3; 9 bases align to TRBD1. CDR3 length: 15 residues. Trimming at V came to 3 bases and at J to 3 bases, leaving 4 bases not matched to a gene. CDR1 LNHDA and CDR2 SQIVND come from the germline V gene (reference sequence).

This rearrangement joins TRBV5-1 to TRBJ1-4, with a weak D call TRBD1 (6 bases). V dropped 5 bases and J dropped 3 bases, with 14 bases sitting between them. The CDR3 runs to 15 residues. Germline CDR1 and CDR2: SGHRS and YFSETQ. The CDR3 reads CASSFGDKSNEKLFF. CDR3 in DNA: TGCGCCAGCAGTTTCGGGGACAAATCTAATGAAAAACTGTTTTTT.

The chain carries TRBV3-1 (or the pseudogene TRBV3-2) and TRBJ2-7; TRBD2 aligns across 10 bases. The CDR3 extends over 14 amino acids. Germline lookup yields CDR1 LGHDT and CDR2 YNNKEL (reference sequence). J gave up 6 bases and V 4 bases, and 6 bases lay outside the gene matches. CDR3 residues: CASSLAGGPGEQYF. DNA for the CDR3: TGTGCCAGCAGCCTAGCGGGGGGCCCGGGCGAGCAGTACTTC.

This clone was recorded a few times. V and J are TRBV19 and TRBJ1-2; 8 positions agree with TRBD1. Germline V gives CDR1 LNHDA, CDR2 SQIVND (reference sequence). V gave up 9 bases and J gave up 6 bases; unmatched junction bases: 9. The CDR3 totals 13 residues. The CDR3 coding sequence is TGTGCCAGCCATCCGGACAGGGACCATGGCTACACCTTC. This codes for CASHPDRDHGYTF.

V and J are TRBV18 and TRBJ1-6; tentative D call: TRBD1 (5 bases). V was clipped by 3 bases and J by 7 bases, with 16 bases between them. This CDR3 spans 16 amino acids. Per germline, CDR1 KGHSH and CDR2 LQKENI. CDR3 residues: CASSPLTGSGNSPLHF. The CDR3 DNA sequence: TGTGCCAGCTCACCCCTCACCGGGTCAGGGAATTCACCCCTCCACTTT.

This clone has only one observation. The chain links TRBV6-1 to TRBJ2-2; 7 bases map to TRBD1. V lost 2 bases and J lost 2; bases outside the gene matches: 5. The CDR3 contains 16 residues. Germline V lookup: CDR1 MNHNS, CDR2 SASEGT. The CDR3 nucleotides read TGTGCCAGCAGTGAAAGGACAGGCACAAACACCGGGGAGCTGTTTTTT. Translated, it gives CASSERTGTNTGELFF.

The CDR3 loop reads CASSYRDRGGQPQHF. The CDR3 DNA reads TGTGCCAGCAGCTACCGGGACAGGGGAGGGCAGCCCCAGCATTTT. The rearrangement uses TRBV7-8 and TRBJ1-5; 10 nucleotides line up with TRBD1. The germline CDR1 and CDR2 sequences are SGHVS and FQNEAQ. The CDR3 length is 15 residues. V lost 4 bases and J lost 7; bases outside the gene matches: 7.

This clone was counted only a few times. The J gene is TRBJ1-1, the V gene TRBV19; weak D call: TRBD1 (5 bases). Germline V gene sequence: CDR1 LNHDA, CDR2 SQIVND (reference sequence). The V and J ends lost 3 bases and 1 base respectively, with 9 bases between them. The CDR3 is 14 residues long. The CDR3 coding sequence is TGTGCCAGTAGTATTAGGGGAGAGAACACTGAAGCTTTCTTT. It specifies CASSIRGENTEAFF.

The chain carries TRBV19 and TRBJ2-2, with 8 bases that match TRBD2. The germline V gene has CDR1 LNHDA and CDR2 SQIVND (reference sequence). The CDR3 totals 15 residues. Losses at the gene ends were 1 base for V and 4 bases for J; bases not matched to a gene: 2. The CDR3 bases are TGTGCCAGTAGTATAGGTAGCGGGGTCACCGGGGAGCTGTTTTTT. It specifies CASSIGSGVTGELFF. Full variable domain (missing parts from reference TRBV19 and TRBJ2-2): DGGITQSPKYLFRKEGQNVTLSCEQNLNHDAMYWYRQDPGQGLRLIYYSQIVNDFQKGDIAEGYSVSREKKESFPLTVTSAQKNPTAFYLCASSIGSGVTGELFFGEGSRLTVL.

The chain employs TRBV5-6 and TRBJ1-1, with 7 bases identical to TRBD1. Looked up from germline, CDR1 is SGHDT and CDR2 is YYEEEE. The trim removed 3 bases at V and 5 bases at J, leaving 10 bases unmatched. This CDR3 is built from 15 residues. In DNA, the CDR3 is TGTGCCAGCAGCTCGGCCCACCAGGGGGGGACTGAAGCTTTCTTT. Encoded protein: CASSSAHQGGTEAFF.

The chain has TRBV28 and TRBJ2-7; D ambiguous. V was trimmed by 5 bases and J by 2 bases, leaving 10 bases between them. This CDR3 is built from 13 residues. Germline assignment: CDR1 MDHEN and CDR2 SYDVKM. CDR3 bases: TGTGCCAGCAGTGGGAACAGTGCCTACGAGCAGTACTTC. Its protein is CASSGNSAYEQYF.

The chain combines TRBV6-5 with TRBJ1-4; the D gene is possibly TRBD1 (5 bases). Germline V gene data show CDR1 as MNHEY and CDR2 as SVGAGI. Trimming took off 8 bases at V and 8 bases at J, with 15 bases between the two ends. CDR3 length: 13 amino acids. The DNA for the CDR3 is TGTGCCAGCCGTCGCAGCGGGGGGGAAAAACTGTTTTTT. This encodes CASRRSGGEKLFF.

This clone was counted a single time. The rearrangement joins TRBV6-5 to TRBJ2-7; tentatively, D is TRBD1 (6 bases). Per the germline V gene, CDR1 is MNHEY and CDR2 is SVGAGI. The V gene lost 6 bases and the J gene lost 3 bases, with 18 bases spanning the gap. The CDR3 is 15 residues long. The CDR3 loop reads CASSDRKKGFYEQYF. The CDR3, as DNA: TGTGCCAGCAGCGACAGGAAAAAGGGATTCTACGAGCAGTACTTC.

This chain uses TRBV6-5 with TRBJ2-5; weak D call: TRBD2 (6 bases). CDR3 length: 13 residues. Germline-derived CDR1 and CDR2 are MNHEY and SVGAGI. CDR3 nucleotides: TGTGCGGGGGTAGCGGAGTACCAAGAGACCCAGTACTTC. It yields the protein CAGVAEYQETQYF.

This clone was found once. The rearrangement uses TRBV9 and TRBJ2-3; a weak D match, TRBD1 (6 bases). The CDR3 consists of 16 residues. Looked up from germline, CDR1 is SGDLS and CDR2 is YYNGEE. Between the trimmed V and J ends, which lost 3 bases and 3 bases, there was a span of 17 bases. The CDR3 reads CASSEITGRRTDTQYF. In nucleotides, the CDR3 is TGTGCCAGCAGCGAAATAACAGGGAGAAGGACAGATACGCAGTATTTT.

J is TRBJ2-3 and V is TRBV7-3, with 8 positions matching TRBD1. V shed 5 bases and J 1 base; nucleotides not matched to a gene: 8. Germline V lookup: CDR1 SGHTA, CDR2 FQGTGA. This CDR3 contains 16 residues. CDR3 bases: TGTGCCAGCAGCCGCGTACAGGGGGGAGGCACAGATACGCAGTATTTT. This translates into CASSRVQGGGTDTQYF.

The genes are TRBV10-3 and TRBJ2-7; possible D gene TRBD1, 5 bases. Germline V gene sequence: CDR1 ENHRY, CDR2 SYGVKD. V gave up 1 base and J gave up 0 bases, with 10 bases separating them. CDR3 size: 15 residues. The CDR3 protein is CAISELVGHSYEQYF. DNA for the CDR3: TGTGCCATCAGTGAGTTGGTGGGGCACTCCTACGAGCAGTACTTC.

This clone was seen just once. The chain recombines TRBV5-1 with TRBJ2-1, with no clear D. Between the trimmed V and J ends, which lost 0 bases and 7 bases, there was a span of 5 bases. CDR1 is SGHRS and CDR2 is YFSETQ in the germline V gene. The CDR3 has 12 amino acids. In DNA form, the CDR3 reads TGCGCCAGCAGCTTGGCCAGGAATGAGCAGTTCTTC. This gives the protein CASSLARNEQFF.

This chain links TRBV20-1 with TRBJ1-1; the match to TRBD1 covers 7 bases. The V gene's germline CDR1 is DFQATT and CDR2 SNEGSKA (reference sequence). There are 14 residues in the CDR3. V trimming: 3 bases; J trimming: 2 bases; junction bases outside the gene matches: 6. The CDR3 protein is CSASRQGENTEAFF. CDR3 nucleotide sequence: TGCAGTGCTAGTCGACAGGGTGAAAACACTGAAGCTTTCTTT.

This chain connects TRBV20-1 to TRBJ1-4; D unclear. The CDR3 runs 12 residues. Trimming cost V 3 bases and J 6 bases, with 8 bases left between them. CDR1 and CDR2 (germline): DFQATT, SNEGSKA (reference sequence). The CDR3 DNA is TGCAGTGCTAGTCGAAACCATGAAAAACTGTTTTTT. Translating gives CSASRNHEKLFF.

The CDR3 sequence: CASSSTSGGGTDTQYF. Here the CDR3 DNA reads TGCGCCAGCAGCTCGACTAGCGGGGGGGGCACAGATACGCAGTATTTT. The J gene is TRBJ2-3, the V gene TRBV5-1, with 14 bases aligning to TRBD2. The CDR3 has 16 residues. Germline V lookup: CDR1 SGHRS, CDR2 YFSETQ. V was clipped by 3 bases and J by 1 base; unmatched bases: 1.

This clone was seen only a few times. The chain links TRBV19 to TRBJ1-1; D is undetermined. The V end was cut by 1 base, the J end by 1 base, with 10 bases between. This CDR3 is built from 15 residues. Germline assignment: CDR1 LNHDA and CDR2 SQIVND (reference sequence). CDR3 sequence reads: CASSIALTGNTEAFF. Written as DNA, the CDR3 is TGTGCCAGTAGTATAGCGTTGACGGGGAACACTGAAGCTTTCTTT.

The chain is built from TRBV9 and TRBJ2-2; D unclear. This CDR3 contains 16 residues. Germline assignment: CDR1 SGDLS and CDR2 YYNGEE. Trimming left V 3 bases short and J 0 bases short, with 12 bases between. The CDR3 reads CASSAAGLPNTGELFF. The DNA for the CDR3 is TGTGCCAGCAGCGCAGCTGGCCTACCGAACACCGGGGAGCTGTTTTTT.

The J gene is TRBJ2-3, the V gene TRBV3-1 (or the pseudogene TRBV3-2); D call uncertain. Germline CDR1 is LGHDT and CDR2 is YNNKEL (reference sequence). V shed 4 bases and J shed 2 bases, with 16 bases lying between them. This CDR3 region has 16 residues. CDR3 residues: CASSLTTRGPTDTQYF. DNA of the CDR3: TGTGCCAGCAGCCTGACAACACGTGGGCCCACAGATACGCAGTATTTT.

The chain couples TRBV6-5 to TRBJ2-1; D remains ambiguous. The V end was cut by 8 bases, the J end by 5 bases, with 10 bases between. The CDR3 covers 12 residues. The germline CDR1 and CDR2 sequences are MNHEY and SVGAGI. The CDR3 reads CASLAIDNEQFF. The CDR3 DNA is TGTGCCAGCTTGGCCATCGACAATGAGCAGTTCTTC.

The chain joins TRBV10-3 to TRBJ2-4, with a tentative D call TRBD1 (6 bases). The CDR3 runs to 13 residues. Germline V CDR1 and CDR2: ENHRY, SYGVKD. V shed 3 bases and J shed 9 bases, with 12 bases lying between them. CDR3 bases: TGTGCCATCAGTGACGGGCAGGGGTCCATTCAGTACTTC. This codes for CAISDGQGSIQYF.

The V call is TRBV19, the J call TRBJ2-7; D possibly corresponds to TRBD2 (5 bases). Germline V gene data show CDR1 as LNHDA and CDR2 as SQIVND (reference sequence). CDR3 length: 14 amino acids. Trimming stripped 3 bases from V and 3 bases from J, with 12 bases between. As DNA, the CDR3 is TGTGCCAGTAGTATTCGGGAAGGAATCTACGAGCAGTACTTC. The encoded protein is CASSIREGIYEQYF.